Each of the 29 T cell receptor beta chains below was sequenced from the same sample in a study of blood T cell repertoires in COVID-19 (dated by TCRdb to 2020 to 2021). The library was generated by the immunoSEQ multiplex PCR assay. TCRdb took this table from immuneACCESS and kept in-frame rearrangements with V and J called. Such tables lack part of the clones; where checked against another copy, unresolved V genes explain under half of the gap, and the rest is unexplained. The sample contains about 480,000 clones, around 87% of them found a single time. The top ten clonotypes cover 1.5% to 2% of the sample. The sequencing input was PBMCs or T cells enriched from blood (not recorded which). The receptors here all came from a woman aged 40 to 50 who had recovered from COVID-19.

V is TRBV5-1 and J is TRBJ2-3, with TRBD2 identical over 9 bases. Losses at the gene ends were 5 bases for V and 0 bases for J; bases not matched to a gene: 4. In germline, CDR1 is SGHRS, CDR2 YFSETQ. This CDR3 is 15 amino acids long. CDR3 nucleotides: TGCGCCAGCAGGTGGCGGGAGGGGAGCACAGATACGCAGTATTTT. As protein: CASRWREGSTDTQYF.

V usage is TRBV12-5 and J usage is TRBJ1-4, with TRBD1 identical over 7 bases. The germline V gene encodes CDR1 LGHNT and CDR2 FRNRAP. Germline trimming cut 3 bases from V and 4 bases from J; bases unmatched to any gene: 11. The CDR3 is made up of 17 amino acids. This chain's CDR3 is CASGLLLWTGRNEKLFF. In DNA, the CDR3 is TGTGCTAGTGGTTTACTTCTATGGACAGGTCGTAATGAAAAACTGTTTTTT.

J is TRBJ2-1 and V is TRBV11-3; 10 nucleotides line up with TRBD2. Unmatched junction bases numbered 6, after V lost 0 bases and J lost 7 bases. Germline loops: CDR1 SGHNT, CDR2 YENEEA. This CDR3 has 16 residues. CDR3 region: CASSLDLELAGNEQFF. CDR3 coding DNA: TGTGCCAGCAGCTTAGATTTGGAACTAGCGGGGAATGAGCAGTTCTTC.

This sequence joins TRBV30 and TRBJ1-1; D might be TRBD1 (5 bases). This CDR3 is 12 amino acids long. With 8 bases removed from V and 8 bases from J, the gap between germline ends came to 18 bases. The V gene's germline CDR1 is GTSNPN and CDR2 SVGIG (reference sequence). CDR3 DNA: TGTGCCGCCGATTGGGGCGGAAAGGAAGCTTTCTTT. It specifies CAADWGGKEAFF.

The gene calls are TRBV4-3 and TRBJ1-6; 11 bases fit TRBD1. Germline CDR1 and CDR2: LGHNA and YSLEER. Germline trimming cut 1 base from V and 11 bases from J; bases unmatched to any gene: 1. The CDR3 runs 14 residues. The DNA of the CDR3 is TGCGCCAGCAGCCAAGGGACAGGGGGCACACCCCTCCACTTT. This encodes CASSQGTGGTPLHF.

A remark on this clone: Other DNA sequences in the same sample also yield this CDR3. J is TRBJ2-7 and V is TRBV12-3 or TRBV12-4; a possible D gene is TRBD2 (6 bases). The CDR3 has 13 amino acids. V shed 3 bases and J shed 1 base, with 7 bases lying between them. CDR3 region: CASSFGGSYEQYF. In nucleotides, the CDR3 is TGTGCCAGCAGTTTCGGGGGATCCTACGAGCAGTACTTC.

A note on this clone: A read error may account for a junction end that differs from germline. The CDR3 nucleotides are TGTGCCAGCCGTTTTTCACTCGGGGAGCTGTTTTTT. It yields the protein CASRFSLGELFF. J is TRBJ2-2 and V is TRBV12-3 or TRBV12-4; D gene unclear. The CDR3 length is 12 residues.

The rearrangement links TRBV6-5 to TRBJ2-3; D perhaps matches TRBD1 (6 bases). Trimming pared 0 bases from V and 2 bases from J, leaving 9 bases between. The CDR3 has 15 residues. The germline V gene has CDR1 MNHEY and CDR2 SVGAGI. Here the CDR3 DNA reads TGTGCCAGCAGTTACTCCCGGACAGTCACAGATACGCAGTATTTT. It yields the protein CASSYSRTVTDTQYF.

The chain joins TRBV12-3 or TRBV12-4 to TRBJ1-5; D ambiguous. The CDR3 contains 13 residues. The ends were cut back, 8 bases at V and 6 bases at J, with 14 bases in the middle. Here the CDR3 reads CASQRGGGQPQHF. CDR3 sequence (DNA): TGTGCCAGCCAACGGGGAGGCGGTCAGCCCCAGCATTTT.

This sequence joins TRBV18 and TRBJ2-1, with TRBD1 identical over 7 bases. V gave up 0 bases and J gave up 8 bases; unmatched junction bases: 1. The CDR3 extends over 13 amino acids. Per germline, CDR1 KGHSH and CDR2 LQKENI. CDR3 coding DNA: TGTGCCAGCTCACCACCAGGGGGCGATGAGCAGTTCTTC. Translating gives CASSPPGGDEQFF.

The rearrangement links TRBV7-9 to TRBJ2-7; TRBD2 matches 10 bases. This CDR3 region has 14 residues. V gave up 3 bases and J gave up 5 bases; unmatched junction bases: 4. Germline CDR1 reads SEHNR; CDR2 reads FQNEAQ (reference sequence). In DNA, the CDR3 is TGTGCCAGCAGCTTCTCCACTAGCGGGAACGAGCAGTACTTC. Protein product: CASSFSTSGNEQYF.

The chain has TRBV28 and TRBJ1-6; 7 bases line up with TRBD1. Germline CDR1 and CDR2: MDHEN and SYDVKM. The CDR3 covers 15 residues. V trimming: 6 bases; J trimming: 7 bases; junction bases outside the gene matches: 9. The CDR3 sequence is CASRFRDRENSPLHF. The DNA for the CDR3 is TGTGCCAGCAGATTCCGGGACAGAGAAAATTCACCCCTCCACTTT.

The rearrangement joins TRBV7-2 to TRBJ1-2, with a tentative D call TRBD1 (5 bases). The CDR3 sequence is 16 residues long. V dropped 5 bases and J dropped 4 bases, with 20 bases sitting between them. The V gene's germline CDR1 is SGHTA and CDR2 FQGNSA. CDR3 coding DNA: TGTGCCAGCAGCCCCCAGGTCATCGGGACTCGCTATGGCTACACCTTC. As protein: CASSPQVIGTRYGYTF.

A few counts support this clone. The genes are TRBV5-6 and TRBJ1-2, with unresolved D. Trimming removed 2 bases from V and 5 bases from J, with 4 bases in between. The CDR3 runs 11 residues. CDR1 is SGHDT, CDR2 YYEEEE, per germline. In nucleotides, the CDR3 is TGTGCCAGCAGCTTCCGGTATGGCTACACCTTC. Its protein is CASSFRYGYTF.

The chain combines TRBV7-9 with TRBJ1-3, with TRBD1 as a possible D gene (6 bases). The CDR3 extends over 17 amino acids. V lost 4 bases to trimming and J lost 1 base, with 17 bases between them. CDR1 is SEHNR, CDR2 FQNEAQ, per germline (reference sequence). CDR3 sequence: CASSSTLRTASGNTIYF. The CDR3, as DNA: TGTGCCAGCAGCTCTACCCTCCGGACAGCTTCTGGAAACACCATATATTTT.

This sequence joins TRBV7-2 and TRBJ2-1; 9 bases fit TRBD1. V lost 7 bases, J lost 8 bases, and 15 bases stayed unmatched. Per the germline V gene, CDR1 is SGHTA and CDR2 is FQGNSA. This CDR3 is 16 amino acids long. DNA for the CDR3: TGTGCCAGCACTATTAGTGGGGGACAGGGTGTCGATGAGCAGTTCTTC. Translated, it gives CASTISGGQGVDEQFF.

The rearrangement links TRBV19 to TRBJ1-5, with 8 bases lining up with TRBD1. CDR1 is LNHDA and CDR2 is SQIVND in the germline V gene (reference sequence). This CDR3 is 17 amino acids long. The V and J ends lost 5 bases and 3 bases, in that order; junction bases with no gene match: 12. The CDR3 sequence is CASSFIGTGGINQPQHF. DNA for the CDR3: TGTGCCAGTAGTTTCATAGGGACAGGTGGAATCAATCAGCCCCAGCATTTT.

The chain couples TRBV4-1 to TRBJ2-3; D may be TRBD1 (5 bases). With 5 bases removed from V and 6 bases from J, the gap between germline ends came to 12 bases. CDR1 MGHRA and CDR2 YSYEKL come from the germline V gene. This CDR3 contains 13 residues. CDR3 in DNA: TGCGCCAGCAGCAGGGGCCCCGGCGATACGCAGTATTTT. Translated: CASSRGPGDTQYF.

The V and J genes are TRBV15 and TRBJ2-2; 7 nucleotides match TRBD1. The germline V gene has CDR1 LNHNV and CDR2 YYDKDF (reference sequence). This CDR3 region has 17 residues. Trimming removed 0 bases from V and 6 bases from J; junction bases left unmatched: 10. CDR3 nucleotide sequence: TGTGCCACCAGCAGAGATTACTCCGGGACAGTCGCCGGGGAGCTGTTTTTT. It is translated as CATSRDYSGTVAGELFF.

The chain joins TRBV7-9 to TRBJ1-2, with 7 bases aligning to TRBD1. Trimming cost V 5 bases and J 10 bases; bases outside gene matches: 7. There are 12 residues in the CDR3. CDR1 and CDR2 from the germline V gene are SEHNR and FQNEAQ (reference sequence). CDR3 nucleotide sequence: TGTGCCAGCAGCACCCGGGACAGTGACTACACCTTC. Encoded protein: CASSTRDSDYTF.

The J gene is TRBJ2-3, the V gene TRBV7-9; 10 bases are a match to TRBD1. The V gene's germline CDR1 is SEHNR and CDR2 FQNEAQ (reference sequence). The CDR3 runs to 14 residues. Trimming at V came to 5 bases and at J to 6 bases, leaving 5 bases not matched to a gene. The CDR3 is CASSPRTGGDTQYF. In DNA, the CDR3 is TGTGCCAGCAGCCCCCGGACAGGGGGGGATACGCAGTATTTT.

The V gene is TRBV9, the J gene TRBJ2-1; 12 bases are a match to TRBD2. This CDR3 contains 17 residues. The J segment lost 6 bases and the V segment lost 0 bases, leaving 7 bases of the junction unmatched. Per germline, CDR1 SGDLS and CDR2 YYNGEE. The chain's CDR3 is CASSVGTGLAGFNEQFF. The CDR3 bases are TGTGCCAGCAGCGTAGGGACGGGACTAGCGGGTTTCAATGAGCAGTTCTTC.

This clone was picked up one time. This chain connects TRBV5-1 to TRBJ1-6, with a weak D call TRBD1 (6 bases). This CDR3 region has 15 residues. Germline CDR1 is SGHRS and CDR2 is YFSETQ. V dropped 4 bases and J dropped 6 bases, with 14 bases sitting between them. The CDR3 DNA reads TGCGCCAGCAGCCCAACGGACAGTCGTAATTCACCCCTCCACTTT. This gives the protein CASSPTDSRNSPLHF.

The chain is built from TRBV13 and TRBJ2-7, with 7 nucleotides matching TRBD2. V lost 4 bases and J lost 7; bases outside the gene matches: 13. CDR1 is PRHDT and CDR2 is FYEKMQ in the germline V gene (reference sequence). This CDR3 contains 15 residues. In nucleotides, the CDR3 is TGTGCCAGCAGCTCCTCCGGGAGGCTCCTGGGGGAGCAGTACTTC. Protein sequence: CASSSSGRLLGEQYF.

This rearrangement joins TRBV7-9 to TRBJ2-4, with 9 bases that match TRBD1. The CDR3 loop spans 17 amino acids. Per the germline V gene, CDR1 is SEHNR and CDR2 is FQNEAQ (reference sequence). The trim removed 5 bases at V and 0 bases at J, leaving 8 bases unmatched. In DNA, the CDR3 is TGTGCCAGCAGCAAAACGGGACAGGGTCTAGCCAAAAACATTCAGTACTTC. Protein: CASSKTGQGLAKNIQYF.

This clone was detected a few times. This chain links TRBV12-3 or TRBV12-4 with TRBJ1-5; D gene unclear. V dropped 4 bases and J dropped 6 bases, with 7 bases sitting between them. This CDR3 spans 12 amino acids. The CDR3 DNA is TGTGCCAGCAGTTCTTTATCTCAGCCCCAGCATTTT. Protein sequence: CASSSLSQPQHF.

V is TRBV7-2 and J is TRBJ2-3, with unresolved D. V was pared by 5 bases and J by 2 bases, with 11 bases between. Germline CDR1 reads SGHTA; CDR2 reads FQGNSA. CDR3 length: 14 amino acids. The CDR3 here is CASSPWRYTDTQYF. CDR3 coding DNA: TGTGCCAGCAGCCCCTGGCGGTACACAGATACGCAGTATTTT.

This clone was recorded only once. The chain combines TRBV5-1 with TRBJ1-1; D is unclear. In germline, CDR1 is SGHRS, CDR2 YFSETQ. Trimming removed 2 bases from V and 0 bases from J, with 8 bases in between. The CDR3 is 14 residues long. CDR3 sequence: CASSFAGMNTEAFF. CDR3 DNA sequence: TGCGCCAGCAGCTTTGCGGGAATGAACACTGAAGCTTTCTTT.

The chain employs TRBV6-5 and TRBJ1-1; no definite D call. V lost 6 bases, J lost 1 base, and 9 bases lay in between. This CDR3 spans 13 amino acids. Germline CDR1 reads MNHEY; CDR2 reads SVGAGI. The CDR3 loop is CASRQFKNTEAFF. The CDR3 DNA reads TGTGCCAGCAGACAGTTTAAGAACACTGAAGCTTTCTTT.